Below, 15 T cell receptor beta chains from the same sample are listed, as sequenced in a study of T cells in Graves' hyperthyroidism and ophthalmopathy. TCR beta CDR3 region amplification was performed from RNA transcripts. The HTBI primer set was used in a first-round RT-PCR of the TCR CDR3. MiXCR, applied by TCRdb to the multiplex PCR reads, yields one record per CDR3 protein. In the table there are 400,000 to 500,000 distinct CDR3 sequences, 12% to 15% of which are singletons. Sequenced sample: blood. These receptors were collected from a woman aged 18-29 years with Graves' hyperthyroidism.

The gene calls are TRBV19 and TRBJ1-2; 10 nucleotides line up with TRBD1. This CDR3 is 15 amino acids long. V lost 4 bases, J lost 5 bases, and 7 bases stayed unmatched. CDR1 and CDR2 from the germline V gene are LNHDA and SQIVND (reference sequence). CDR3 protein: CASSNPGQGMYGYTF. DNA of the CDR3: TGTGCCAGTAGTAACCCGGGACAGGGGATGTATGGCTACACCTTC.

This clonotype was counted ten times or more. The CDR3 region is CASSRGREETQYF. DNA of the CDR3: TGTGCCAGCAGTAGAGGCAGGGAAGAGACCCAGTACTTC. The J gene is TRBJ2-5, the V gene TRBV2; perhaps TRBD1 as D (5 bases). V was pared by 5 bases and J by 3 bases, with 10 bases between. Germline V gives CDR1 SNHLY, CDR2 FYNNEI. This CDR3 has 13 amino acids.

V is TRBV29-1 and J is TRBJ2-5, with D perhaps matching TRBD2 (5 bases). The CDR3 spans 12 residues. Trimming left V 4 bases short and J 7 bases short, with 13 bases between. Germline CDR1 and CDR2: SQVTM and ANQGSEA. The CDR3, as DNA: TGCAGCGTTGGGGTCGGCGGAGGGACCCAGTACTTC. This codes for CSVGVGGGTQYF.

At least ten counts were recorded for this clonotype. The chain joins TRBV5-4 to TRBJ2-3; no firm D call. The CDR3 extends over 14 amino acids. Trimming pared 7 bases from V and 6 bases from J, leaving 18 bases between. Germline CDR1 SGHNT, CDR2 YYREEE (reference sequence). The CDR3 nucleotides are TGTGCCAGCTCTTCCCGAGAAGTATTGGATACGCAGTATTTT. This sequence encodes CASSSREVLDTQYF.

The rearrangement links TRBV12-3 or TRBV12-4 to TRBJ2-2, with TRBD1 identical over 8 bases. V gave up 6 bases and J gave up 2 bases; unmatched junction bases: 14. The CDR3 contains 18 residues. The CDR3 DNA reads as TGTGCCAGCAGCTATCGCAAAGGACAGGGCATCAACACCGGGGAGCTGTTTTTT. Protein sequence: CASSYRKGQGINTGELFF.

This clonotype appeared many times. The V gene is TRBV20-1, the J gene TRBJ2-2, with 11 bases fitting TRBD2. Germline-derived CDR1 and CDR2 are DFQATT and SNEGSKA (reference sequence). V trimming: 3 bases; J trimming: 3 bases; junction bases outside the gene matches: 6. This CDR3 comprises 16 residues. CDR3 nucleotides: TGCAGTGCTAGGGAGCCGGGACTAGCGGACACCGGGGAGCTGTTTTTT. This codes for CSAREPGLADTGELFF.

The table lists this clonotype with many counts. The gene calls are TRBV7-2 and TRBJ2-3; the match to TRBD1 covers 9 bases. Germline V lookup: CDR1 SGHTA, CDR2 FQGNSA. The V gene end was trimmed by 0 bases and the J gene end by 6 bases; junction bases not matched to a gene: 7. The CDR3 consists of 16 residues. The CDR3 reads CASSLAPPDRGDTQYF. The CDR3 DNA sequence: TGTGCCAGCAGCTTAGCCCCCCCGGACAGGGGCGATACGCAGTATTTT.

The CDR3 nucleotides read TGTGCCAGCAGCTTTTCGTGGGGTTACGAGCAGTACTTC. This gives the protein CASSFSWGYEQYF. The rearrangement uses TRBV5-6 and TRBJ2-7; D gene uncertain. Trimming cost V 2 bases and J 4 bases, with 10 bases left between them. CDR1 is SGHDT, CDR2 YYEEEE, per germline. This CDR3 region has 13 residues.

This clonotype showed up many times. This chain joins TRBV20-1 and TRBJ2-7, with a tentative D call TRBD2 (5 bases). The CDR3 covers 14 residues. With 1 base removed from V and 3 bases from J, the gap between germline ends came to 13 bases. The germline gives CDR1 DFQATT, CDR2 SNEGSKA (reference sequence). CDR3 loop: CSARAEERVYEQYF. The CDR3 region has the DNA TGCAGTGCTAGAGCGGAAGAGAGGGTCTACGAGCAGTACTTC.

This chain uses TRBV12-3 or TRBV12-4 with TRBJ1-2; 9 positions match TRBD1. Trimming took 6 bases from V and 5 from J; bases not matched to a gene: 10. The CDR3 is 15 amino acids. In nucleotides, the CDR3 is TGTGCCAGCAGCTCCAGTTGGACAGGGGAGTATGGCTACACCTTC. Translating it yields CASSSSWTGEYGYTF.

The V call is TRBV28, the J call TRBJ2-7; 7 nucleotides match TRBD1. V shed 5 bases and J 2 bases; nucleotides not matched to a gene: 12. This CDR3 contains 16 residues. Germline CDR1 and CDR2: MDHEN and SYDVKM. CDR3 amino acids: CASSGPMTGTPYEQYF. As DNA, the CDR3 is TGTGCCAGCAGTGGTCCCATGACAGGGACCCCCTACGAGCAGTACTTC.

This clonotype was observed at least ten times. The CDR3 DNA follows: TGTGCCAGCAGACCGGGACAGGGGTTACCTGAAGCTTTCTTT. Its translation: CASRPGQGLPEAFF. The gene calls are TRBV11-2 and TRBJ1-1, with TRBD1 matching over 10 bases. This CDR3 has 14 residues. With V trimmed by 6 bases and J by 6 bases, 7 bases remained unmatched. Germline CDR1 reads SGHAT; CDR2 reads FQNNGV.

The chain joins TRBV10-3 to TRBJ1-1; tentatively, D is TRBD1 (5 bases). CDR3 size: 14 residues. Trimming removed 5 bases from V and 6 bases from J, with 16 bases in between. Germline CDR1 and CDR2: ENHRY and SYGVKD. CDR3 sequence: CAISPTVFGAEAFF. DNA for the CDR3: TGTGCCATCAGTCCGACAGTTTTCGGGGCTGAAGCTTTCTTT.

This clonotype was seen at least ten times. The chain has TRBV12-3 or TRBV12-4 and TRBJ1-2; perhaps TRBD1 as D (5 bases). V was shortened by 2 bases and J by 7 bases, with 8 bases between the two germline ends. This CDR3 is built from 12 residues. This CDR3 reads CASSLSRVGYTF. CDR3 in DNA: TGTGCCAGCAGTTTAAGCAGGGTTGGCTACACCTTC.

Only a few counts were recorded for this clonotype. One end of the junction is discordant with germline, which a read error may explain. J is TRBJ2-2 and V is TRBV20-1, with 8 bases fitting TRBD2. CDR1 is DFQATT and CDR2 is SNEGSKA in the germline V gene (reference sequence). The CDR3 consists of 18 residues. Written as DNA, the CDR3 is TGCAGTGCTAGAGATCAGTCTAGCGGGCGAACTGACACCAGGGAGCTGTTTTTT. Encoded protein: CSARDQSSGRTDTRELFF.